This record looks at one T cell receptor (beta chain) sequence and its context. The antigen is undetermined. The CDR3 loop spans 16 amino acids. With 5 bases removed from V and 6 bases from J, the gap between germline ends came to 21 bases. Germline CDR1 and CDR2: SEHNR and FQNEAQ (reference sequence). The source of the sample is a study of radiotherapy plus CTLA-4 blockade in lung cancer. Here immunoSEQ multiplex PCR was the method, and the copy in TCRdb shows in-frame clones only, minus some. The table lists over 60,000 clones, 85% to 90% of them singletons. Study-wide results and caveats: Researchers report tumor-derived TCR clones expanding in blood after radiotherapy plus ipilimumab.

V is TRBV7-9 and J is TRBJ2-3, with D possibly matching TRBD2 (6 bases). This material consisted of peripheral blood, taken from a patient treated with radiotherapy plus ipilimumab. The receptor was isolated from a human donor with non-small cell lung cancer who had stable disease on radiotherapy plus ipilimumab. Here the CDR3 reads CASSPPFGGAGDTQYF. The CDR3 coding sequence is TGTGCCAGCAGCCCTCCCTTTGGGGGAGCGGGTGATACGCAGTATTTT.